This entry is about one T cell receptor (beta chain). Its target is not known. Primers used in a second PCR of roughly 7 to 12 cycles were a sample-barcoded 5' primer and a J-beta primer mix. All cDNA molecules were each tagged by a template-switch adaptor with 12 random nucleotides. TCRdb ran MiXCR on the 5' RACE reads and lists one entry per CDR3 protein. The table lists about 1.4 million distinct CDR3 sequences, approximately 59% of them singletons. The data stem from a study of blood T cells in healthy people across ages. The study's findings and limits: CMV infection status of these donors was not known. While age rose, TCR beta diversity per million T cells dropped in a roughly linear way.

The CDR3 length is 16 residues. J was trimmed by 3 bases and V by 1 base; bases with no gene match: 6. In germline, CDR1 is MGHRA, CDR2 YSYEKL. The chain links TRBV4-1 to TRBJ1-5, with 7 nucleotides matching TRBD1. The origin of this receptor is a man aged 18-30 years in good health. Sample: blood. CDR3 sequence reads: CASSQGPTGNNQPQHF. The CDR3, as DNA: TGCGCCAGCAGCCAAGGCCCGACAGGGAACAATCAGCCCCAGCATTTT.